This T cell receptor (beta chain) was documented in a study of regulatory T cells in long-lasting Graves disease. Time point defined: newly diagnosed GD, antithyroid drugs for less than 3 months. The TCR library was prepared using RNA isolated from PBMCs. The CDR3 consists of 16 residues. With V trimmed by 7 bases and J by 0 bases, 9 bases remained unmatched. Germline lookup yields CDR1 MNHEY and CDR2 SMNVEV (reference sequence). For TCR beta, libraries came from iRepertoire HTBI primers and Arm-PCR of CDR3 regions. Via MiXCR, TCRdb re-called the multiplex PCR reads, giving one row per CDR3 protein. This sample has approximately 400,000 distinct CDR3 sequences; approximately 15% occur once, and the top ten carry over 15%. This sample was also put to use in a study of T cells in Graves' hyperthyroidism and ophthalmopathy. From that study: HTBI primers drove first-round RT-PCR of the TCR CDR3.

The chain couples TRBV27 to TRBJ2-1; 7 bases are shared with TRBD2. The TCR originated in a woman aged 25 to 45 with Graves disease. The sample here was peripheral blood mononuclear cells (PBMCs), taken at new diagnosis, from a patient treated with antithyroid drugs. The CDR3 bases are TGTGCCAGCACCCCGAGGGCTAGCGGCTCCTACAATGAGCAGTTCTTC. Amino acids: CASTPRASGSYNEQFF.